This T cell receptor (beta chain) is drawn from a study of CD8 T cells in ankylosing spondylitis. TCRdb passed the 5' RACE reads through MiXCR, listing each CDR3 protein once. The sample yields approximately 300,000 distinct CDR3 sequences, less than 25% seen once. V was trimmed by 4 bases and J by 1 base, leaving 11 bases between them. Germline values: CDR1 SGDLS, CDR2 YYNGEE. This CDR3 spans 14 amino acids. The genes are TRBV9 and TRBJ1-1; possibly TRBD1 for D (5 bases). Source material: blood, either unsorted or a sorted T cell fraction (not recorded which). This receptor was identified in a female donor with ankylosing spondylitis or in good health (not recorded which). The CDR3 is CASSRQTANTEAFF. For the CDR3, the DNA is TGTGCCAGCAGCCGACAGACAGCGAACACTGAAGCTTTCTTT.